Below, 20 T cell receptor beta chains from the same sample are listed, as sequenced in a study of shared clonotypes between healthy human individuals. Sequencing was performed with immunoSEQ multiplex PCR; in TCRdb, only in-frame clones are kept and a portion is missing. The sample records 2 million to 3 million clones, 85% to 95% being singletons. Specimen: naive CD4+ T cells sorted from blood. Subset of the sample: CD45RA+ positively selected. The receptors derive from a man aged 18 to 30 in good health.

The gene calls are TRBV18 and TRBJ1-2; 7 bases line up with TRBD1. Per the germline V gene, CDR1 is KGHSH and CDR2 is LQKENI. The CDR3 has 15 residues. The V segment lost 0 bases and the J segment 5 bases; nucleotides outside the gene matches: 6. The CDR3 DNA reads TGTGCCAGCTCACCACCCGGGACAGATTTTTATGGCTACACCTTC. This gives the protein CASSPPGTDFYGYTF.

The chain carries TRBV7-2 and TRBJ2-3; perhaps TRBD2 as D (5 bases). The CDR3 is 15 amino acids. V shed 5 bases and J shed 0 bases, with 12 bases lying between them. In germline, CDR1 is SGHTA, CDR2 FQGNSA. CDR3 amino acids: CASSVIAGSTDTQYF. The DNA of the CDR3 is TGTGCCAGCAGCGTAATCGCGGGTAGCACAGATACGCAGTATTTT.

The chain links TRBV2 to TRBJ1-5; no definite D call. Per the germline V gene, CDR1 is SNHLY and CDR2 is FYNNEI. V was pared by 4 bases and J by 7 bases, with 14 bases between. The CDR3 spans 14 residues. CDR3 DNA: TGTGCCAGCAGTGTAAGTGTGGACGGGCAGCCCCAGCATTTT. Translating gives CASSVSVDGQPQHF.

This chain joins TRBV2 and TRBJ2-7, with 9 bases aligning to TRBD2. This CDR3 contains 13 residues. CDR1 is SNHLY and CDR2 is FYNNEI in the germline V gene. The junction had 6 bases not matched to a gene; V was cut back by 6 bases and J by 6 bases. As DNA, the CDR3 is TGTGCCAGCAGGGTAGCGGGAGAAGGCGAGCAGTACTTC. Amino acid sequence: CASRVAGEGEQYF.

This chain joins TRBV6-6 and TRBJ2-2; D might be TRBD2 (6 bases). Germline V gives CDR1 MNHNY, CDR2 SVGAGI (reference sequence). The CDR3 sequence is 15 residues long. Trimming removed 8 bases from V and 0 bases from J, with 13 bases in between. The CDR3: CASCSGRSNTGELFF. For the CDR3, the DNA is TGTGCCAGCTGTAGCGGACGATCGAACACCGGGGAGCTGTTTTTT.

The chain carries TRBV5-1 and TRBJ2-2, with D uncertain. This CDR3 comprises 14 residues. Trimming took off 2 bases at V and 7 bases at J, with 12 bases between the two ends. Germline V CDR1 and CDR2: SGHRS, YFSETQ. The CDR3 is CASSFRQPLGELFF. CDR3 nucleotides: TGCGCCAGCAGCTTCCGCCAGCCACTCGGGGAGCTGTTTTTT.

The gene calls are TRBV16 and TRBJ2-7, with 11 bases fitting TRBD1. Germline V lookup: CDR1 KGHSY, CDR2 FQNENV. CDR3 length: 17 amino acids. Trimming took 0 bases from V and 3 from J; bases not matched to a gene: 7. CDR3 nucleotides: TGTGCCAGCAGCCAATCGATTCCGGGACAGGGGGACTACGAGCAGTACTTC. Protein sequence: CASSQSIPGQGDYEQYF.

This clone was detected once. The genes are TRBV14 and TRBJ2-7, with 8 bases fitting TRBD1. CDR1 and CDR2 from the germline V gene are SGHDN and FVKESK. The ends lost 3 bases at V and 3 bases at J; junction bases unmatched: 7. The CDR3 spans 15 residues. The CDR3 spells CASSQAGTGDYEQYF. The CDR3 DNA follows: TGTGCCAGCAGCCAGGCAGGGACAGGAGACTACGAGCAGTACTTC.

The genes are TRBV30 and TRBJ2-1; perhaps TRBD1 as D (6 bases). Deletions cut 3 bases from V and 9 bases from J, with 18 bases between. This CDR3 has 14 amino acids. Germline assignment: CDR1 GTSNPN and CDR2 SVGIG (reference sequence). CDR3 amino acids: CAWSDRQVWGEQFF. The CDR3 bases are TGTGCCTGGAGCGATAGACAGGTGTGGGGTGAGCAGTTCTTC.

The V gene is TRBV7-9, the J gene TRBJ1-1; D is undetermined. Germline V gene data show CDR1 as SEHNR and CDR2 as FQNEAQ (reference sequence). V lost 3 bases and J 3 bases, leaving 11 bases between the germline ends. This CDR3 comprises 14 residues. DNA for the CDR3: TGTGCCAGCAGCTTTGGAGGGTGGGACACTGAAGCTTTCTTT. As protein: CASSFGGWDTEAFF.

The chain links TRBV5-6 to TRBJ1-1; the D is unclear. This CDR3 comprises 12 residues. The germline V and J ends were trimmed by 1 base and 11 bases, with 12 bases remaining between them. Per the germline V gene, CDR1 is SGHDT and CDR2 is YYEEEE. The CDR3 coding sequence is TGTGCCAGCAGCTTGAATACGGATGTTGCTTTCTTT. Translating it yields CASSLNTDVAFF.

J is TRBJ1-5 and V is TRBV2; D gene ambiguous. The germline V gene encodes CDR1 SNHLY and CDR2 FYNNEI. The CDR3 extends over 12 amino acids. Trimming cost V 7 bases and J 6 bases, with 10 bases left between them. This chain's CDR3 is CASNGGGQPQHF. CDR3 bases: TGTGCCAGCAACGGAGGCGGTCAGCCCCAGCATTTT.

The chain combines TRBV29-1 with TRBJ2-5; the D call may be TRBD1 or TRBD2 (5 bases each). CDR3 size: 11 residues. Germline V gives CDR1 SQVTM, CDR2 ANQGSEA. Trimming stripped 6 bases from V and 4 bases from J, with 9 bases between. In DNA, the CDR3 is TGCAGCGTGGTGGGGGTAGAGACCCAGTACTTC. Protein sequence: CSVVGVETQYF.

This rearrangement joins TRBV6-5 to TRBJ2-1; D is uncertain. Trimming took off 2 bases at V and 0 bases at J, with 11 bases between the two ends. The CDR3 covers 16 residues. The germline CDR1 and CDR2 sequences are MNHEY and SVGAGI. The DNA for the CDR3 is TGTGCCAGCAGTTACCACAGCACTAACTCCTACAATGAGCAGTTCTTC. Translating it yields CASSYHSTNSYNEQFF.

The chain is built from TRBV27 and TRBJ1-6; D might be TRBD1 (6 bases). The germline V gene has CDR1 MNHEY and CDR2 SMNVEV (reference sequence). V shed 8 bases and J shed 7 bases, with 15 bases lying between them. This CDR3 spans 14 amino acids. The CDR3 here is CASGEGGENSPLHF. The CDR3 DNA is TGTGCCAGCGGTGAGGGGGGGGAGAATTCACCCCTCCACTTT.

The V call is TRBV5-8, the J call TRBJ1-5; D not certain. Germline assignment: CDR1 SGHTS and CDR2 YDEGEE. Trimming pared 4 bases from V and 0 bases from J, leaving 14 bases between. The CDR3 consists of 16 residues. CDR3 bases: TGTGCCAGCAGCCTCCGACGGATGTATAGCAATCAGCCCCAGCATTTT. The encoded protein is CASSLRRMYSNQPQHF.

The CDR3 DNA reads as TGCGCCAGCAGCCAGGAGACTAGCGGGAAGTGGGAGACCCAGTACTTC. Its translation: CASSQETSGKWETQYF. This chain uses TRBV4-3 with TRBJ2-5; 11 positions agree with TRBD2. V trimming: 3 bases; J trimming: 5 bases; junction bases outside the gene matches: 8. In germline, CDR1 is LGHNA, CDR2 YSLEER. The CDR3 contains 16 residues.

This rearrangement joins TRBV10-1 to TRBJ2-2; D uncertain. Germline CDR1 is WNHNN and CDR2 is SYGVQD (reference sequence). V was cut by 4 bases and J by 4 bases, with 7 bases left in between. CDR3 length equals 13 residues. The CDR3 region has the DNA TGCGCCAGCAGTGGTACAGTCACCGGGGAGCTGTTTTTT. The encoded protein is CASSGTVTGELFF.

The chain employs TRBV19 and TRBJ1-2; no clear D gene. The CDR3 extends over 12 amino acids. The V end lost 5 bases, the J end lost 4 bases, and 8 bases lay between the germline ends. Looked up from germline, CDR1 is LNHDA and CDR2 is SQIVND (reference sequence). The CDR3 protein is CASSGVGYGYTF. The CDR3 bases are TGTGCCAGTAGTGGGGTCGGCTATGGCTACACCTTC.

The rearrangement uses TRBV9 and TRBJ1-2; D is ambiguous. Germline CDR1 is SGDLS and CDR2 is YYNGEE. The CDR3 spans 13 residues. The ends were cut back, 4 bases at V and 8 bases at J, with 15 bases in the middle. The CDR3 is CASSPSDVEGYTF. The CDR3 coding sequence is TGTGCCAGCAGCCCATCGGACGTAGAAGGCTACACCTTC.